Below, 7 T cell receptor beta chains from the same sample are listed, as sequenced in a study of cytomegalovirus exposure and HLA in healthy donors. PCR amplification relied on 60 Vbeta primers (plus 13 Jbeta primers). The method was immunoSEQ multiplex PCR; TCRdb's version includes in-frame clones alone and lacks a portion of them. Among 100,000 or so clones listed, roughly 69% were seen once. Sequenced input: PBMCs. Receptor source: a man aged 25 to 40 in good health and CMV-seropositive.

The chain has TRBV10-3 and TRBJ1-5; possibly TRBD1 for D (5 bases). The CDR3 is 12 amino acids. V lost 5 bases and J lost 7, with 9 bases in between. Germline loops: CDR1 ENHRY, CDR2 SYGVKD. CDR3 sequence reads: CAISPGGQPQHF. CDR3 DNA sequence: TGTGCCATCAGTCCGGGGGGGCAGCCCCAGCATTTT.

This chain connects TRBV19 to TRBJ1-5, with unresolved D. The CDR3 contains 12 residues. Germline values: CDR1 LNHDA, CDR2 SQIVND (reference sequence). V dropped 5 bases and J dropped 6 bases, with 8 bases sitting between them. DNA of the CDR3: TGTGCCAGTAGTGCTCGGGGTCAGCCCCAGCATTTT. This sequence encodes CASSARGQPQHF.

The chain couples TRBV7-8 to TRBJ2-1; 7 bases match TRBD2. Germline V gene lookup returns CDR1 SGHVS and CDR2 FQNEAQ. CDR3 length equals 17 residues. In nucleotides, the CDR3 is TGTGCAACAAGCTTTTTGGGGGGGGGAAGCTCCTACAATGAGCAGTTCTTC. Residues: CATSFLGGGSSYNEQFF.

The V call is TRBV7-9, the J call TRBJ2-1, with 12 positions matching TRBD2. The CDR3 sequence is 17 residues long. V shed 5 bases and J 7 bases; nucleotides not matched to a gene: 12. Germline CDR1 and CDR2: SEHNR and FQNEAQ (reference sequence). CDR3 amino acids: CASSPPFRLAGGNEQFF. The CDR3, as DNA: TGTGCCAGCAGCCCCCCGTTCCGGCTAGCGGGGGGGAATGAGCAGTTCTTC.

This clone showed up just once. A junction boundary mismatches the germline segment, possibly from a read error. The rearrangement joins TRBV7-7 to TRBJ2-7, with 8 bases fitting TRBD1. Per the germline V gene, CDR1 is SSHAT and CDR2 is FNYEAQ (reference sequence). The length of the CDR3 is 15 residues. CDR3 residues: CASSFTGTGSHEQYF. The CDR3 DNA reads TGTGCTAGCAGCTTCACCGGGACAGGATCCCACGAGCAGTACTTC.

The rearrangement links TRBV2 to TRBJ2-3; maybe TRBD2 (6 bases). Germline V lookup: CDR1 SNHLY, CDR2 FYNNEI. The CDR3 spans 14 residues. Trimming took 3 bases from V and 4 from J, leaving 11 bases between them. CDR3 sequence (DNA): TGTGCCAGCAGTGAGGAGGGATTCCCAGATACGCAGTATTTT. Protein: CASSEEGFPDTQYF.

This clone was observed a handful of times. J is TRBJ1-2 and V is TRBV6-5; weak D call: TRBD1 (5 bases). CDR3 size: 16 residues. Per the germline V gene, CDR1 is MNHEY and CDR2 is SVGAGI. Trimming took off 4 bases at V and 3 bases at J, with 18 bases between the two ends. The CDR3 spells CASSSLAEGRDYGYTF. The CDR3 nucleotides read TGTGCCAGCAGTTCATTAGCGGAGGGGCGCGACTATGGCTACACCTTC.